This T cell receptor beta chain was obtained from a study of multiple sclerosis patients with progressive multifocal leukoencephalopathy. The time point is: about six months of natalizumab therapy. All PML patients were female, and all patients had earlier interferon beta. Overall study findings and caveats: Preferential TRBV-TRBJ pairings or common gene usage were not detected at PML. It is unclear whether the findings reflect JC virus infection or general immunocompromise.

A word on this clone: Its cognate antigen is unknown.

In germline, CDR1 is WNHNN, CDR2 SYGVQD (reference sequence). This CDR3 comprises 17 residues. V shed 11 bases and J shed 6 bases, with 31 bases lying between them. Measured with immunoSEQ multiplex PCR; TCRdb has only the in-frame clones, and not every one. Among 29,000 or so clones listed, 89% were seen once. The sequencing here drew on PBMCs, taken from a patient treated with natalizumab. This chain connects TRBV10-1 to TRBJ1-2; the D gene is possibly TRBD1 (6 bases). The origin of this receptor is a human donor with multiple sclerosis. The CDR3 spells CARLGGARWYRKNGYTF. The CDR3 DNA sequence: TGCGCCCGCCTAGGGGGGGCGCGTTGGTATCGAAAAAATGGCTACACCTTC.